The next 30 T cell receptor beta chains were all read from a single sample in a study of blood T cells in healthy people across ages. Then a second PCR, running about 6 to 12 cycles, was carried out with a sample-barcoded 5' primer and a J-beta primer mix. TCRdb independently ran MiXCR on the 5' RACE reads; one entry per CDR3 protein. The data show roughly 500,000 distinct CDR3 sequences, 25% to 30% seen once. The specimen sequenced was blood. These receptors were taken from a woman aged 70-85 years in good health.

This chain connects TRBV29-1 to TRBJ1-1, with 7 bases fitting TRBD1. The V gene end was trimmed by 4 bases and the J gene end by 4 bases; junction bases not matched to a gene: 3. The CDR3 spans 12 residues. From germline, CDR1 is SQVTM and CDR2 ANQGSEA. The CDR3 loop is CSVARGGTEAFF. In nucleotides, the CDR3 is TGCAGCGTTGCCAGGGGGGGCACTGAAGCTTTCTTT.

The table lists this clonotype with a few counts. The chain employs TRBV20-1 and TRBJ2-5; possibly TRBD2 for D (5 bases). This CDR3 spans 13 amino acids. CDR1 is DFQATT and CDR2 is SNEGSKA in the germline V gene (reference sequence). Trimming left V 6 bases short and J 5 bases short, with 16 bases between. CDR3 coding DNA: TGCAGTGCCACGGACTTAAGAGGGGAGACCCAGTACTTC. Residues: CSATDLRGETQYF.

The chain links TRBV14 to TRBJ1-2; D call uncertain. Germline V gene sequence: CDR1 SGHDN, CDR2 FVKESK. V gave up 0 bases and J gave up 8 bases, with 10 bases separating them. The length of the CDR3 is 13 residues. The CDR3 region is CASSQDLRVGYTF. The CDR3 DNA is TGTGCCAGCAGCCAAGATCTGCGTGTGGGCTACACCTTC.

The chain joins TRBV5-1 to TRBJ1-2; D possibly corresponds to TRBD1 (6 bases). Germline CDR1 SGHRS, CDR2 YFSETQ. The length of the CDR3 is 15 residues. Trimming took 2 bases from V and 8 from J, leaving 19 bases between them. Here the CDR3 reads CASSFGGLVGYGYTF. Here the CDR3 DNA reads TGCGCCAGCAGCTTTGGGGGCTTAGTTGGGTACGGCTACACCTTC.

V and J are TRBV20-1 and TRBJ2-4, with 11 bases fitting TRBD2. This CDR3 is built from 14 residues. Germline CDR1 DFQATT, CDR2 SNEGSKA (reference sequence). V lost 4 bases, J lost 6 bases, and 5 bases stayed unmatched. CDR3 nucleotide sequence: TGCAGTGCTACCCGACTAGCGGGGATAAACATTCAGTACTTC. It is translated as CSATRLAGINIQYF.

The chain uses TRBV10-3 and TRBJ1-1; D gene ambiguous. The CDR3 covers 15 residues. CDR1 is ENHRY, CDR2 SYGVKD, per germline. The V and J ends lost 0 bases and 6 bases respectively, with 14 bases between them. The CDR3 sequence is CAISESRGGRAEAFF. As DNA, the CDR3 is TGTGCCATCAGTGAGTCTCGAGGAGGCCGCGCTGAAGCTTTCTTT.

This rearrangement joins TRBV4-3 to TRBJ1-2; D ambiguous. The CDR3 contains 15 residues. V lost 1 base and J 4 bases, leaving 13 bases between the germline ends. The germline V gene has CDR1 LGHNA and CDR2 YSLEER. The CDR3 is CASSQVFGGRYGYTF. DNA for the CDR3: TGCGCCAGCAGCCAAGTCTTCGGCGGGCGCTATGGCTACACCTTC.

V gene TRBV4-2 combines with J gene TRBJ2-5, with D hard to call. Trimming removed 0 bases from V and 4 bases from J, with 6 bases in between. The germline V gene has CDR1 LGHNA and CDR2 YNFKEQ. This CDR3 region has 13 residues. The CDR3 nucleotides read TGTGCCAGCAGCCAAGATCATCTAGAGACCCAGTACTTC. Translation gives CASSQDHLETQYF.

In its sample, this clonotype was seen a few times. The chain combines TRBV3-1 with TRBJ1-2; no clear D gene. The CDR3 is made up of 12 amino acids. The germline CDR1 and CDR2 sequences are LGHDT and YNNKEL (reference sequence). The germline V and J ends were trimmed by 1 base and 8 bases, with 8 bases remaining between them. CDR3 DNA: TGTGCCAGCAGCCAAGGAGATAGAGGCTACACCTTC. Translated, it gives CASSQGDRGYTF.

In its sample, this clonotype was seen a few times. The rearrangement joins TRBV6-5 to TRBJ2-3; a possible D gene is TRBD2 (6 bases). The CDR3 is made up of 14 amino acids. Germline lookup yields CDR1 MNHEY and CDR2 SVGAGI. Trimming pared 5 bases from V and 2 bases from J, leaving 11 bases between. CDR3 sequence reads: CASSPQDYTDTQYF. The CDR3 nucleotides are TGTGCCAGCAGTCCACAGGACTACACAGATACGCAGTATTTT.

This clonotype was counted a few times. This chain uses TRBV20-1 with TRBJ2-5, with D possibly being TRBD1 (6 bases). Germline V gene data show CDR1 as DFQATT and CDR2 as SNEGSKA (reference sequence). CDR3 length: 14 residues. V lost 5 bases and J lost 6, with 19 bases in between. The chain's CDR3 is CSAGPAQGIQTQYF. The CDR3 DNA reads TGCAGTGCTGGCCCGGCCCAGGGGATACAGACCCAGTACTTC.

This clonotype was recorded a few times. This chain links TRBV5-1 with TRBJ2-3, with TRBD2 identical over 11 bases. Germline CDR1 SGHRS, CDR2 YFSETQ. This CDR3 spans 16 amino acids. The junction had 5 bases not matched to a gene; V was cut back by 2 bases and J by 3 bases. The CDR3 is CASSFQPSGGTDTQYF. CDR3 DNA sequence: TGCGCCAGCAGCTTCCAACCTAGCGGGGGGACAGATACGCAGTATTTT. The full variable domain, in which reference TRBV5-1 and TRBJ2-3 provide the parts outside the CDR3, is KAGVTQTPRYLIKTRGQQVTLSCSPISGHRSVSWYQQTPGQGLQFLFEYFSETQRNKGNFPGRFSGRQFSNSRSEMNVSTLELGDSALYLCASSFQPSGGTDTQYFGPGTRLTVL.

The chain recombines TRBV27 with TRBJ2-5; D remains ambiguous. Per the germline V gene, CDR1 is MNHEY and CDR2 is SMNVEV (reference sequence). The CDR3 totals 15 residues. Trimming cost V 6 bases and J 1 base, with 15 bases left between them. In nucleotides, the CDR3 is TGTGCCAGCAGCTTCCGAGTGGCGGCCCAAGAGACCCAGTACTTC. Its protein is CASSFRVAAQETQYF.

This clonotype occurred a few times. V and J are TRBV6-5 and TRBJ1-2; D may be TRBD1 (6 bases). The CDR3 is 14 residues long. Trimming removed 2 bases at V and 3 bases at J, with 10 bases between. Germline CDR1 MNHEY, CDR2 SVGAGI. For the CDR3, the DNA is TGTGCCAGCAGTTACCAGGGGTCTCACTATGGCTACACCTTC. Its translation is CASSYQGSHYGYTF.

This clonotype was counted between two and nine times. The rearrangement uses TRBV20-1 and TRBJ2-7; D perhaps matches TRBD2 (5 bases). Germline CDR1 reads DFQATT; CDR2 reads SNEGSKA (reference sequence). This CDR3 is built from 14 residues. The germline V and J ends were trimmed by 2 bases and 1 base, with 12 bases remaining between them. The CDR3 bases are TGCAGTGCTAGACGCGTCGCGGGTTCCTACGAGCAGTACTTC. Translated, it gives CSARRVAGSYEQYF.

This clonotype showed up just a few times. The chain employs TRBV5-1 and TRBJ2-5; D remains unclear. CDR3 length: 15 amino acids. Deletions cut 7 bases from V and 1 base from J, with 17 bases between. Germline V lookup: CDR1 SGHRS, CDR2 YFSETQ. This CDR3 is CASLPSIGPQETQYF. The DNA for the CDR3 is TGCGCCAGCCTGCCTTCAATAGGGCCCCAAGAGACCCAGTACTTC.

Here the CDR3 DNA reads TGTGCCAGCAGCTTAACGTCTAACAATGAGCAGTTCTTC. Residues: CASSLTSNNEQFF. This rearrangement joins TRBV7-2 to TRBJ2-5; D is undetermined. With the DNA end fitting TRBJ2-1 better, the J assignment may be wrong. Germline V gene lookup returns CDR1 SGHTA and CDR2 FQGNSA. This CDR3 has 13 residues.

This clonotype was counted only a few times. This may stem from a read error, because a much larger clone lies one nucleotide away. This chain joins TRBV29-1 and TRBJ1-2; no clear D gene. The CDR3 runs to 13 residues. Germline V gene data show CDR1 as SQVTM and CDR2 as ANQGSEA. CDR3 amino acids: CSALTVTNYGHTF. The CDR3 DNA reads TGCAGCGCTTTGACCGTCACTAACTATGGCCACACCTTC.

The gene calls are TRBV28 and TRBJ2-1; 7 nucleotides match TRBD2. There are 13 residues in the CDR3. Germline V CDR1 and CDR2: MDHEN, SYDVKM. Unmatched junction bases numbered 6, after V lost 6 bases and J lost 7 bases. CDR3 protein: CASREDGRNEQFF. The CDR3 DNA reads TGTGCCAGCAGGGAGGACGGGAGGAATGAGCAGTTCTTC.

This clonotype was detected only a few times. The V call is TRBV10-3, the J call TRBJ2-5, with D hard to call. The V gene lost 3 bases and the J gene lost 3 bases, with 8 bases spanning the gap. The CDR3 runs to 13 residues. The germline V gene encodes CDR1 ENHRY and CDR2 SYGVKD. The DNA for the CDR3 is TGTGCCATCAGTGAAACCTCCGAAGAGACCCAGTACTTC. As protein: CAISETSEETQYF.

This clonotype was seen a handful of times. The chain has TRBV30 and TRBJ1-5; D is possibly TRBD1 (6 bases). Trimming took 2 bases from V and 5 from J, leaving 13 bases between them. CDR3 length equals 14 residues. Germline CDR1 reads GTSNPN; CDR2 reads SVGIG (reference sequence). The CDR3 DNA sequence: TGTGCCTGGAGTTATGCGGGGGCTTATCAGCCCCAGCATTTT. This gives the protein CAWSYAGAYQPQHF.

This clonotype was detected once. This rearrangement joins TRBV14 to TRBJ2-1; D possibly corresponds to TRBD2 (5 bases). The germline gives CDR1 SGHDN, CDR2 FVKESK. V was trimmed by 2 bases and J by 3 bases, leaving 11 bases between them. This CDR3 is built from 15 residues. This CDR3 reads CASSQLKRIYNEQFF. CDR3 DNA sequence: TGTGCCAGCAGCCAATTGAAGCGGATCTACAATGAGCAGTTCTTC. The full variable domain, with the rest looked up from reference TRBV14 and TRBJ2-1, is EAGVTQFPSHSVIEKGQTVTLRCDPISGHDNLYWYRRVMGKEIKFLLHFVKESKQDESGMPNNRFLAERTGGTYSTLKVQPAELEDSGVYFCASSQLKRIYNEQFFGPGTRLTVL.

The sample holds a few counts of this clonotype. This chain connects TRBV29-1 to TRBJ1-1; tentative D call: TRBD1 (6 bases). V dropped 7 bases and J dropped 10 bases, with 16 bases sitting between them. The germline gives CDR1 SQVTM, CDR2 ANQGSEA. This CDR3 has 11 amino acids. For the CDR3, the DNA is TGCAGCGCCGGCAATGAACAGGGAGCTTTCTTT. Translated: CSAGNEQGAFF.

The V and J genes are TRBV10-3 and TRBJ1-2; D is perhaps TRBD1 (5 bases). V gave up 4 bases and J gave up 4 bases, with 7 bases separating them. The CDR3 is 12 amino acids. Germline V gene sequence: CDR1 ENHRY, CDR2 SYGVKD. The CDR3 is CAISVDSYGYTF. DNA for the CDR3: TGTGCCATCAGTGTTGACAGCTATGGCTACACCTTC.

The sample holds a few counts of this clonotype. This chain links TRBV18 with TRBJ2-5, with D perhaps TRBD2 (5 bases). With 5 bases removed from V and 2 bases from J, the gap between germline ends came to 9 bases. Germline V CDR1 and CDR2: KGHSH, LQKENI. The CDR3 sequence is 13 residues long. CDR3 residues: CASSSGRQETQYF. The CDR3 region has the DNA TGTGCCAGCTCATCGGGAAGGCAAGAGACCCAGTACTTC.

The CDR3 loop is CASSQDPRSHNEQFF. CDR3 DNA sequence: TGTGCCAGCAGCCAAGATCCGAGGTCCCACAATGAGCAGTTCTTC. The chain couples TRBV3-1 to TRBJ2-1; D is unresolved. CDR1 is LGHDT, CDR2 YNNKEL, per germline (reference sequence). Trimming left V 0 bases short and J 5 bases short, with 11 bases between. CDR3 length: 15 amino acids.

The V gene is TRBV13, the J gene TRBJ2-4; D ambiguous. V shed 4 bases and J shed 0 bases, with 13 bases lying between them. CDR1 is PRHDT, CDR2 FYEKMQ, per germline (reference sequence). CDR3 length: 16 amino acids. Here the CDR3 DNA reads TGTGCCAGCAGCTCGACGGATTACCTAGCCAAAAACATTCAGTACTTC. It specifies CASSSTDYLAKNIQYF.

Ten or more counts support this clonotype. The J gene is TRBJ2-1, the V gene TRBV29-1; 9 bases match TRBD2. The V segment lost 5 bases and the J segment 9 bases; nucleotides outside the gene matches: 8. This CDR3 region has 13 residues. Germline V gene lookup returns CDR1 SQVTM and CDR2 ANQGSEA. Here the CDR3 reads CSVRSSGVGEQFF. DNA for the CDR3: TGCAGCGTTCGGTCTAGCGGGGTAGGTGAGCAGTTCTTC.

The sample holds a few counts of this clonotype. CDR3 in DNA: TGTGCCACCAGCAGGACGTTAGCGGGGGGGTACGAGCAGTACTTC. Amino acid sequence: CATSRTLAGGYEQYF. The rearrangement links TRBV15 to TRBJ2-7; the match to TRBD2 covers 11 bases. Germline assignment: CDR1 LNHNV and CDR2 YYDKDF (reference sequence). The V and J ends lost 3 bases and 4 bases, in that order; junction bases with no gene match: 5. This CDR3 region has 15 residues.

The chain joins TRBV6-1 to TRBJ1-5; a possible D gene is TRBD1 (5 bases). Germline V lookup: CDR1 MNHNS, CDR2 SASEGT. Trimming removed 11 bases at V and 4 bases at J, with 12 bases between. This CDR3 has 12 amino acids. CDR3 in DNA: TGTGCCTGCGGCGGGGGGAATCAGCCCCAGCATTTT. Its protein product is CACGGGNQPQHF.